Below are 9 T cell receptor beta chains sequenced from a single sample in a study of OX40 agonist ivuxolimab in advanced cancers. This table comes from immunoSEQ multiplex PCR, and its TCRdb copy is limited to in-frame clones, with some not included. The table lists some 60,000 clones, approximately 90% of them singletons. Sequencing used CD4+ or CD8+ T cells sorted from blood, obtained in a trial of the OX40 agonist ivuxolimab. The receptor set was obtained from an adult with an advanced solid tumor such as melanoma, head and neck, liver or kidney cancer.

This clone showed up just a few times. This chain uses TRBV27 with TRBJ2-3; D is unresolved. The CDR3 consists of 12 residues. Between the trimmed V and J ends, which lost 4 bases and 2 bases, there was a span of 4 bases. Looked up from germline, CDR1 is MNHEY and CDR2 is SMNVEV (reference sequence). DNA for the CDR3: TGTGCCAGCAGTTCTTACACAGATACGCAGTATTTT. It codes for CASSSYTDTQYF.

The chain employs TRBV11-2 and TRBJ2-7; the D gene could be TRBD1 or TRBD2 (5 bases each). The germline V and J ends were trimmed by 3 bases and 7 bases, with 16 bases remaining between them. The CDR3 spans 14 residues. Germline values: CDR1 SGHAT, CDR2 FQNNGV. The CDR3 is CASSLGDPPREQYF. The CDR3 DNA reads TGTGCCAGCAGCTTGGGGGACCCGCCGCGGGAGCAGTACTTC. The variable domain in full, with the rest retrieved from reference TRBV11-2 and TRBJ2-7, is EAGVAQSPRYKIIEKRQSVAFWCNPISGHATLYWYQQILGQGPKLLIQFQNNGVVDDSQLPKDRFSAERLKGVDSTLKIQPAKLEDSAVYLCASSLGDPPREQYFGPGTRLTVT.

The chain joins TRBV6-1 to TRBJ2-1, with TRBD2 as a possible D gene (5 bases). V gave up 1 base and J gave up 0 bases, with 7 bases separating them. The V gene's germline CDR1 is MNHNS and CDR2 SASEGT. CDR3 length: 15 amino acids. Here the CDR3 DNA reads TGTGCCAGCAGTGAAGTGGGGAGCTCCTACAATGAGCAGTTCTTC. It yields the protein CASSEVGSSYNEQFF.

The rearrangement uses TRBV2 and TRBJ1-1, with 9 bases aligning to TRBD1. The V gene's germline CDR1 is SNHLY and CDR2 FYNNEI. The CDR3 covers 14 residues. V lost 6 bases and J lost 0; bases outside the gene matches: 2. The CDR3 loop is CASSDRGMNTEAFF. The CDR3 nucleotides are TGTGCCAGCAGCGACAGGGGGATGAACACTGAAGCTTTCTTT. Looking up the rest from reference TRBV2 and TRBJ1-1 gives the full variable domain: EPEVTQTPSHQVTQMGQEVILRCVPISNHLYFYWYRQILGQKVEFLVSFYNNEISEKSEIFDDQFSVERPDGSNFTLKIRSTKLEDSAMYFCASSDRGMNTEAFFGQGTRLTVV.

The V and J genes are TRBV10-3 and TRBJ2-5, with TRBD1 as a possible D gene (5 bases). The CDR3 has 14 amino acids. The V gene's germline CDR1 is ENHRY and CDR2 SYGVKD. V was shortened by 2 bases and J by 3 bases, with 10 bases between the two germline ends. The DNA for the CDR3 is TGTGCCATCAGTGAGAAGACAGCCAAAGAGACCCAGTACTTC. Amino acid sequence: CAISEKTAKETQYF.

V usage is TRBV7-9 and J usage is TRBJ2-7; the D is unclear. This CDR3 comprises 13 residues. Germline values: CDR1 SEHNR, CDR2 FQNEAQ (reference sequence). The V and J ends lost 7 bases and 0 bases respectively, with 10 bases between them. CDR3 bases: TGTGCCAGCAATCCGACCCTCTCCTACGAGCAGTACTTC. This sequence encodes CASNPTLSYEQYF.

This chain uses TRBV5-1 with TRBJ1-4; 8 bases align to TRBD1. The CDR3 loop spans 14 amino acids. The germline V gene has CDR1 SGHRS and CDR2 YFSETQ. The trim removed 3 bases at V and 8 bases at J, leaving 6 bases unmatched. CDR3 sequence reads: CASSSSGGDEKLFF. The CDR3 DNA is TGCGCCAGCAGCTCCTCAGGGGGCGACGAAAAACTGTTTTTT.

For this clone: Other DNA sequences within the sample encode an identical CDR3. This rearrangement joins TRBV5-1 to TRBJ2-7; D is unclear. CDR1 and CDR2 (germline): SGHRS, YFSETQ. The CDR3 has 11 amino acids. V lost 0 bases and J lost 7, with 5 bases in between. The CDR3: CASSLVGEQYF. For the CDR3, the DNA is TGCGCCAGCAGCTTGGTTGGGGAGCAGTACTTC.

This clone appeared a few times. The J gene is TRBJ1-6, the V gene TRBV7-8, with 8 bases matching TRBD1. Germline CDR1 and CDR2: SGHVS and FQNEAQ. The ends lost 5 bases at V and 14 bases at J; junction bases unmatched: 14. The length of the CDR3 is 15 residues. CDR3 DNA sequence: TGTGCCAGCAGCCCCGCGGGACAGGCAGTATTGGCCCTCCACTTT. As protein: CASSPAGQAVLALHF. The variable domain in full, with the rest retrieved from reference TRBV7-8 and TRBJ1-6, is GAGVSQSPRYKVAKRGQDVALRCDPISGHVSLFWYQQALGQGPEFLTYFQNEAQLDKSGLPSDRFFAERPEGSVSTLKIQRTQQEDSAVYLCASSPAGQAVLALHFGNGTRLTVT.